This T cell receptor beta chain was sequenced during a study of blood T cell repertoires in COVID-19. Study context: PBMCs, B-cell-depleted T cells, or T cells provided the cDNA or gDNA that made up the material.

Germline V CDR1 and CDR2: MDHEN, SYDVKM. This CDR3 is built from 14 residues. The V gene end was trimmed by 3 bases and the J gene end by 4 bases; junction bases not matched to a gene: 1. Assay: immunoSEQ multiplex PCR; the TCRdb copy retains only in-frame clones and omits some. The sample records 380,000 or so clones, 89% being singletons. The rearrangement uses TRBV28 and TRBJ1-4, with 8 bases matching TRBD1. Input material: peripheral blood. This sequence originates from a man aged 35 to 55 with acute or convalescent COVID-19. CDR3 coding DNA: TGTGCCAGCAGTTTGGGACAGGATAATGAAAAACTGTTTTTT. It translates to CASSLGQDNEKLFF.